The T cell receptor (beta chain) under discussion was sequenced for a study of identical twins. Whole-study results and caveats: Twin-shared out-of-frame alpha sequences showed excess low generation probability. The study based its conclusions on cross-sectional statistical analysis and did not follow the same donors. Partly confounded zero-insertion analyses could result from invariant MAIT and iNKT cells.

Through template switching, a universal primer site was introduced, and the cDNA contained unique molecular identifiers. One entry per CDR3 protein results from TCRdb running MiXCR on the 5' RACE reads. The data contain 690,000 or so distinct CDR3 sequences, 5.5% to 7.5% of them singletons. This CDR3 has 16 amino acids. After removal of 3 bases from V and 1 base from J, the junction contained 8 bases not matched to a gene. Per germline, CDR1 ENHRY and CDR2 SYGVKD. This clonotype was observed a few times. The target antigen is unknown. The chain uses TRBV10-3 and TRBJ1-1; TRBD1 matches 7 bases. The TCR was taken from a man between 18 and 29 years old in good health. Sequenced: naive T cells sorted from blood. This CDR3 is CAISDEGAARNTEAFF. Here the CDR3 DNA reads TGTGCCATCAGTGATGAGGGGGCCGCCAGGAACACTGAAGCTTTCTTT.